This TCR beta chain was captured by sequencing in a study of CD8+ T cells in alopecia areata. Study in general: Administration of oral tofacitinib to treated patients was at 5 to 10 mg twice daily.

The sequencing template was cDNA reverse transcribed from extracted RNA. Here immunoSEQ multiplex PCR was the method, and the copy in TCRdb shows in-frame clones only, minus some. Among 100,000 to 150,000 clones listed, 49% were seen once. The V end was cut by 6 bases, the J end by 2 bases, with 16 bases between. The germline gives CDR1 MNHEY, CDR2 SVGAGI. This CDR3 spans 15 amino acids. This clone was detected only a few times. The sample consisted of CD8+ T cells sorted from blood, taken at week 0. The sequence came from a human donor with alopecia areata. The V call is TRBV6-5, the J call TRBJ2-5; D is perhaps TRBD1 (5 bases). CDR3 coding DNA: TGTGCCAGCAGACAGGACCCCTATCGGCAAGAGACCCAGTACTTC. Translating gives CASRQDPYRQETQYF.